These T cell receptor beta chains were read from a single sample in a study of siplizumab effects on memory and regulatory T cells. Sequencing used immunoSEQ multiplex PCR; TCRdb keeps in-frame clones, though not all of them. The sample includes about 72,000 clones, 91% seen only once; the top ten take over 25%. Material for sequencing was CD8+ T cells sorted from blood. The receptor source for this set is a human donor in good health. CDR3s leave out the opening cysteine and the closing phenylalanine or tryptophan. The order of the fields is V gene, CDR3 protein.

V: TRBV10-3
CDR3: AISDRGRDTQY

V: TRBV7-8
CDR3: ASSYTGVYEQY

V: TRBV5-1
CDR3: ASSLSLAGVWNEQF

V: TRBV7-8
CDR3: ASSVTSGGLNEQF

V: TRBV27
CDR3: ASSPNSLAGSYNEQF

V: TRBV2
CDR3: ASRGTGGAWGYT

V: TRBV5-4
CDR3: ASSTASMNTEAF

V: TRBV29-1
CDR3: SVQGDWEEKLF

V: TRBV9
CDR3: ASSPQTSGSTDTQY

V: TRBV2
CDR3: ASSGGMAGESNPDEQY

V: TRBV6-4
CDR3: ASSDSKLLY

V: TRBV9
CDR3: ASSAWDNEKLF

V: TRBV29-1
CDR3: SVGGPRTGRSYEQY

V: TRBV19
CDR3: ASSVQGASYEQY

V: TRBV29-1
CDR3: SVEERPAGGNTIY

V: TRBV19
CDR3: ASSIVGGQPQH

V: TRBV10-3
CDR3: AISEYAGAGNEQY

V: TRBV19
CDR3: ATTTGPYEQY

V: TRBV10-3
CDR3: AISEVGGNEQF

V: TRBV4-1
CDR3: ASSQAQTGYNEQF

V: TRBV11-2
CDR3: ASSPEIAGIYEQY

V: TRBV7-3
CDR3: ASSPGTGGGDTQY

V: TRBV27
CDR3: ASSTAPNYGYT

V: TRBV5-1
CDR3: ASSWEWGDGYGYT

V: TRBV5-1
CDR3: ASSQGPNSNQPQH

V: TRBV7-9
CDR3: ASSRPGVRGRGLNTEAF

V: TRBV6-5
CDR3: ASTQRQGASGGYT

V: TRBV6-4
CDR3: ASSAIPSNQPQH

V: TRBV4-1
CDR3: ASRLHSRGSEAF

V: TRBV5-4
CDR3: ASSLVRGYEQY

V: TRBV7-2
CDR3: ASSPTSGGSSYEQY

V: TRBV7-9
CDR3: ASSLGLLGETQY

V: TRBV5-5
CDR3: ASSFSGDEQF

V: TRBV13
CDR3: ASTRGPSSYEQY

V: TRBV11-3
CDR3: ASSLDPGNYNEQF

V: TRBV7-3
CDR3: ASSEVPGFSYEQY

V: TRBV7-9
CDR3: ASSHRDRNYEQY

V: TRBV5-4
CDR3: ASSLGTGENLGYT

V: TRBV19
CDR3: ATNPSPTLDGYT

V: TRBV4-1
CDR3: ASSLKAAPYEQY

V: TRBV7-4
CDR3: ASSSVASQSRANVLT

V: TRBV12-5
CDR3: ASVDSGSATNEKLF

V: TRBV5-6
CDR3: ASSPGTSGWSSYEQY

V: TRBV29-1
CDR3: SLRGNTGELF

V: TRBV9
CDR3: ASSVDSAGGETQY

V: TRBV5-6
CDR3: ASSLFKGWEPNEQY

V: TRBV5-1
CDR3: ASSLGQVTYEQY

V: TRBV29-1
CDR3: SVSWWLSGNNEQF

V: TRBV29-1
CDR3: SVRLSSYNEQF

V: TRBV5-6
CDR3: ASSPGQIFYYGYT